The 20 T cell receptor beta chains below were found in one sample sequenced in a study of early T cells in non-severe SARS-CoV-2 infection. MiXCR, run by TCRdb on the 5' RACE reads, gives a single entry per CDR3 protein. This sample has more than 45,000 distinct CDR3 sequences; around 14% occur once, and the top ten carry approximately 10%. The specimen was whole blood. The receptors stem from an adult who was a healthcare worker with PCR-confirmed SARS-CoV-2 infection or an uninfected control (not recorded which).

This clonotype was observed many times. The rearrangement links TRBV7-3 to TRBJ2-5; 16 bases are a match to TRBD2. The V gene's germline CDR1 is SGHTA and CDR2 FQGTGA. V was pared by 3 bases and J by 4 bases, with 8 bases of the junction left unmatched. CDR3 length: 18 amino acids. The CDR3: CASSLGLAGGVSPETQYF. Written as DNA, the CDR3 is TGTGCCAGCAGCTTGGGACTAGCGGGAGGGGTTTCTCCAGAGACCCAGTACTTC.

The chain employs TRBV27 and TRBJ1-6; maybe TRBD1 (6 bases). This CDR3 region has 16 residues. Trimming pared 3 bases from V and 10 bases from J, leaving 19 bases between. Germline loops: CDR1 MNHEY, CDR2 SMNVEV (reference sequence). CDR3 nucleotides: TGTGCCAGCAGTTTTTCCCTCACAGGGAATAGATCACCCCTCCACTTT. The encoded protein is CASSFSLTGNRSPLHF.

The table lists this clonotype with a few counts. The chain carries TRBV28 and TRBJ1-2; no clear D. CDR1 is MDHEN and CDR2 is SYDVKM in the germline V gene. V was cut by 7 bases and J by 8 bases, with 14 bases left in between. The CDR3 totals 12 residues. The CDR3 bases are TGTGCCAGCATCTATCCTGGAGGCGGCTACACCTTC. Residues: CASIYPGGGYTF.

This clonotype was picked up many times. DNA of the CDR3: TGCGCCAGCAGCTTGGCCGGGACTAGCGGGACTTTGGGCTCCTACAATGAGCAGTTCTTC. Translated, it gives CASSLAGTSGTLGSYNEQFF. V and J are TRBV5-1 and TRBJ2-1; 13 bases are shared with TRBD2. V lost 0 bases and J lost 0; bases outside the gene matches: 9. Germline assignment: CDR1 SGHRS and CDR2 YFSETQ. The CDR3 covers 20 residues. The entire variable domain, with the rest obtained from reference TRBV5-1 and TRBJ2-1, is as follows: KAGVTQTPRYLIKTRGQQVTLSCSPISGHRSVSWYQQTPGQGLQFLFEYFSETQRNKGNFPGRFSGRQFSNSRSEMNVSTLELGDSALYLCASSLAGTSGTLGSYNEQFFGPGTRLTVL.

The V and J genes are TRBV5-5 and TRBJ2-7; 8 bases are a match to TRBD1. V dropped 2 bases and J dropped 2; count of bases not matched to a gene: 3. This CDR3 spans 14 amino acids. CDR1 is SGHKS, CDR2 YYEKEE, per germline (reference sequence). DNA for the CDR3: TGTGCCAGCAGCTTTGCAGGGGGCCCCTACGAGCAGTACTTC. As protein: CASSFAGGPYEQYF.

V is TRBV29-1 and J is TRBJ2-3; D is possibly TRBD1 (5 bases). CDR3 length equals 11 residues. V lost 6 bases and J lost 7, with 11 bases in between. Germline CDR1 reads SQVTM; CDR2 reads ANQGSEA. CDR3 sequence reads: CSVLTANTQYF. The CDR3 nucleotides read TGCAGCGTGCTGACAGCTAATACGCAGTATTTT.

This clonotype was detected many times. This chain connects TRBV7-8 to TRBJ2-3; 7 nucleotides line up with TRBD2. The V and J ends lost 4 bases and 6 bases, in that order; junction bases with no gene match: 4. The length of the CDR3 is 13 residues. Germline-derived CDR1 and CDR2 are SGHVS and FQNEAQ. CDR3 region: CASSYLGGDTQYF. Written as DNA, the CDR3 is TGTGCCAGCAGCTACCTCGGGGGGGATACGCAGTATTTT.

CDR3 region: CSARDLAFSGELFF. The CDR3 nucleotides are TGCAGTGCGCGGGACCTAGCGTTTTCCGGGGAGCTGTTTTTT. The chain uses TRBV20-1 and TRBJ2-2; TRBD2 might be the D (6 bases). Germline-derived CDR1 and CDR2 are DFQATT and SNEGSKA (reference sequence). V was clipped by 6 bases and J by 6 bases, with 17 bases between them. CDR3 length equals 14 residues.

This clonotype occurred many times. This chain connects TRBV5-4 to TRBJ2-2; TRBD1 matches 7 bases. The CDR3 spans 13 residues. V was clipped by 4 bases and J by 6 bases; unmatched bases: 3. The germline V gene has CDR1 SGHNT and CDR2 YYREEE (reference sequence). DNA of the CDR3: TGTGCCAGCAGCGTAGACAGGGCCGGGGAGCTGTTTTTT. Its protein is CASSVDRAGELFF.

This clonotype was recorded at least ten times. The rearrangement links TRBV12-3 or TRBV12-4 to TRBJ2-3, with 10 bases aligning to TRBD1. The CDR3 has 15 amino acids. V trimming: 6 bases; J trimming: 0 bases; junction bases outside the gene matches: 3. The CDR3 bases are TGTGCCAGCAGGAGGACAGGGGGAAGCACAGATACGCAGTATTTT. Translated, it gives CASRRTGGSTDTQYF.

This rearrangement joins TRBV20-1 to TRBJ1-4; no firm D call. Germline values: CDR1 DFQATT, CDR2 SNEGSKA (reference sequence). Trimming pared 1 base from V and 0 bases from J, leaving 6 bases between. The length of the CDR3 is 14 residues. The CDR3 reads CSARGDATNEKLFF. CDR3 nucleotide sequence: TGCAGTGCTAGAGGGGATGCAACTAATGAAAAACTGTTTTTT.

The chain is built from TRBV4-1 and TRBJ1-1; a weak D match, TRBD1 (6 bases). The germline CDR1 and CDR2 sequences are MGHRA and YSYEKL. The CDR3 runs 14 residues. The V gene lost 7 bases and the J gene lost 0 bases, with 12 bases spanning the gap. CDR3 DNA sequence: TGCGCCAGCAACCAGGGACAACTGAACACTGAAGCTTTCTTT. Protein sequence: CASNQGQLNTEAFF.

This clonotype has a count of ten or more. V and J are TRBV29-1 and TRBJ2-1, with 7 bases aligning to TRBD1. V lost 7 bases, J lost 6 bases, and 3 bases stayed unmatched. CDR1 is SQVTM and CDR2 is ANQGSEA in the germline V gene. CDR3 size: 11 residues. CDR3: CSGWTGNEQFF. The CDR3 DNA reads as TGCAGCGGCTGGACAGGCAATGAGCAGTTCTTC.

V and J are TRBV7-9 and TRBJ2-7; 9 bases align to TRBD2. CDR3 length equals 16 residues. Per the germline V gene, CDR1 is SEHNR and CDR2 is FQNEAQ (reference sequence). V was clipped by 5 bases and J by 3 bases; unmatched bases: 11. CDR3 coding DNA: TGTGCCAGCAGCCCAACTAGCGGGTGGGGAAACTACGAGCAGTACTTC. Residues: CASSPTSGWGNYEQYF.

The chain combines TRBV7-6 with TRBJ2-2, with 9 bases identical to TRBD2. The CDR3 has 18 amino acids. Germline CDR1 reads SGHVS; CDR2 reads FNYEAQ. The trim removed 2 bases at V and 1 base at J, leaving 8 bases unmatched. The CDR3 spells CASSLNPTAGGNTGELFF. Here the CDR3 DNA reads TGTGCCAGCAGCTTAAACCCAACAGCGGGAGGGAACACCGGGGAGCTGTTTTTT.

This clonotype was found many times. This chain joins TRBV20-1 and TRBJ1-1; possibly TRBD1 for D (6 bases). From germline, CDR1 is DFQATT and CDR2 SNEGSKA (reference sequence). The CDR3 contains 14 residues. V was pared by 4 bases and J by 4 bases, with 16 bases between. Written as DNA, the CDR3 is TGCAGTGCTAATCAGCCGGGGGCAGGCACTGAAGCTTTCTTT. Residues: CSANQPGAGTEAFF.

The chain carries TRBV6-5 and TRBJ1-1; D possibly corresponds to TRBD1 (5 bases). CDR1 is MNHEY, CDR2 SVGAGI, per germline. The CDR3 is made up of 18 amino acids. Trimming shortened V by 0 bases and J by 0 bases, and 17 bases separated the two germline ends. CDR3 loop: CASSYSTLPGPMNTEAFF. CDR3 sequence (DNA): TGTGCCAGCAGTTACTCGACCCTCCCGGGGCCCATGAACACTGAAGCTTTCTTT.

The sample holds many counts of this clonotype. This chain joins TRBV4-2 and TRBJ1-5; TRBD1 aligns across 9 bases. The V segment lost 6 bases and the J segment 1 base; nucleotides outside the gene matches: 4. The CDR3 consists of 15 residues. Germline V gene data show CDR1 as LGHNA and CDR2 as YNFKEQ. CDR3: CASSPTGGSNQPQHF. The CDR3 nucleotides are TGTGCCAGCAGTCCGACAGGGGGGAGCAATCAGCCCCAGCATTTT.

The gene calls are TRBV5-1 and TRBJ2-5, with TRBD1 identical over 7 bases. Trimming at V came to 2 bases and at J to 4 bases, leaving 5 bases not matched to a gene. The CDR3 length is 14 residues. The germline V gene encodes CDR1 SGHRS and CDR2 YFSETQ. CDR3 in amino acids: CASSFTGVRETQYF. CDR3 nucleotides: TGCGCCAGCAGCTTTACAGGGGTCCGAGAGACCCAGTACTTC.

This clonotype appeared many times. The chain joins TRBV29-1 to TRBJ1-1; 7 positions agree with TRBD1. Germline CDR1 is SQVTM and CDR2 is ANQGSEA. The trim removed 6 bases at V and 5 bases at J, leaving 6 bases unmatched. The CDR3 runs to 12 residues. The CDR3 nucleotides are TGCAGCGTCGAACAGGGGAGGACTGAAGCTTTCTTT. Translated, it gives CSVEQGRTEAFF. Full variable domain (remainder filled in from reference TRBV29-1 and TRBJ1-1): SAVISQKPSRDICQRGTSLTIQCQVDSQVTMMFWYRQQPGQSLTLIATANQGSEATYESGFVIDKFPISRPNLTFSTLTVSNMSPEDSSIYLCSVEQGRTEAFFGQGTRLTVV.